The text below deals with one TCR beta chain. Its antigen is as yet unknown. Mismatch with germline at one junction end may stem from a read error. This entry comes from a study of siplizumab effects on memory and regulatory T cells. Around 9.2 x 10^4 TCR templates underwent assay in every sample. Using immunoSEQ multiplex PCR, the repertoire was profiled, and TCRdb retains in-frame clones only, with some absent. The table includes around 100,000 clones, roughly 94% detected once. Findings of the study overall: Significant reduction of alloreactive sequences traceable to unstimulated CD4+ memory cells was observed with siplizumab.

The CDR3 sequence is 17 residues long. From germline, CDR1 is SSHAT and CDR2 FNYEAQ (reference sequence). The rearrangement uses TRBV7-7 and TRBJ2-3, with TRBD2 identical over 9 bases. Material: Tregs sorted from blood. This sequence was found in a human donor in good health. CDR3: CASSTGTSPGSIDTQYF. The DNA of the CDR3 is TGTGCTAGCAGCACCGGGACTAGCCCGGGGTCCATAGATACGCAGTATTTT.